This T cell receptor beta chain was documented in a study of blood T cell repertoires in COVID-19. The overall study: Specimens from acute and convalescent COVID-19 originated in the United States, Italy and Spain. The cDNA or gDNA used as material had been derived from T cells, B-cell-depleted T cells, or PBMCs.

Clones were read by immunoSEQ multiplex PCR, and TCRdb kept only the in-frame ones, dropping some. The table has a few hundred thousand clones, around four fifths seen once. V gave up 1 base and J gave up 4 bases; unmatched junction bases: 6. The CDR3 totals 15 residues. The V gene's germline CDR1 is SGHAT and CDR2 FQNNGV. The specimen sequenced was peripheral blood. This receptor was identified in a man aged 25 to 40 who had recovered from COVID-19. The gene calls are TRBV11-2 and TRBJ2-5; TRBD2 matches 7 bases. CDR3 residues: CASSLVGASGETQYF. CDR3 nucleotides: TGTGCCAGCAGCTTAGTAGGGGCTAGCGGAGAGACCCAGTACTTC.